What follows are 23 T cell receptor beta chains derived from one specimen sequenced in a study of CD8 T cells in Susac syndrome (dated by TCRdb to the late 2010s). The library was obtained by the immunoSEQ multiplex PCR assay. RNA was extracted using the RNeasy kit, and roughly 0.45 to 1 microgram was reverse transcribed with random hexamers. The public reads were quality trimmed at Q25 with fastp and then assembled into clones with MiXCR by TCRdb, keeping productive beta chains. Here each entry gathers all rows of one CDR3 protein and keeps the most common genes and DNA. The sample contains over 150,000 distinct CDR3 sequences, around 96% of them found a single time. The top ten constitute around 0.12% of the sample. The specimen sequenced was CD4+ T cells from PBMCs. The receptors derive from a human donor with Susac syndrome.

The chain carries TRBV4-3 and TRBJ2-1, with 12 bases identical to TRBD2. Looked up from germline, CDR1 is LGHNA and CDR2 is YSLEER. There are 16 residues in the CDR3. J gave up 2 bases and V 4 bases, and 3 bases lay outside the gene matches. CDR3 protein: CASSPGTSGPYNEQFF. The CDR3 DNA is TGCGCCAGCAGCCCCGGGACTAGCGGGCCCTACAATGAGCAGTTCTTC.

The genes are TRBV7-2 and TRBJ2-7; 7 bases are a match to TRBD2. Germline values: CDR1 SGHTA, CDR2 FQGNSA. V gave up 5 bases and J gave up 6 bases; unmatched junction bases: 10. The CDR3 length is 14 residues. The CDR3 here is CASSPGRERSEQYF. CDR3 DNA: TGTGCCAGCAGCCCCGGGCGGGAGCGCTCCGAGCAGTACTTC.

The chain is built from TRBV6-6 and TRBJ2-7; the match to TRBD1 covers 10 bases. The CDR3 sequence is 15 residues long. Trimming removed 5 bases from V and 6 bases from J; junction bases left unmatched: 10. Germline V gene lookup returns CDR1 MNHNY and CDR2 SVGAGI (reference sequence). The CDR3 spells CASSPRGTGEAEQYF. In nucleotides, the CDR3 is TGTGCCAGCAGTCCCAGGGGGACAGGGGAGGCCGAGCAGTACTTC.

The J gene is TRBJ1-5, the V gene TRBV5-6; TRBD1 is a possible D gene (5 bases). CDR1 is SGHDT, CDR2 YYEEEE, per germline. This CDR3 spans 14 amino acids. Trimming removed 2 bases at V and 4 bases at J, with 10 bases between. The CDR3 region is CASSFAGPNQPQHF. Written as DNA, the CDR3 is TGTGCCAGCAGCTTTGCGGGGCCGAATCAGCCCCAGCATTTT.

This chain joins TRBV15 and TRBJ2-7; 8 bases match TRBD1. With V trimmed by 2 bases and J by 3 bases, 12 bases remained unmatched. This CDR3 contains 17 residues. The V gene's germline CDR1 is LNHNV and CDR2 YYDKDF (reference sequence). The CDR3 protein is CATSRPTLRDRSYEQYF. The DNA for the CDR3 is TGTGCCACCAGCAGACCCACCCTTCGGGACAGGAGCTACGAGCAGTACTTC. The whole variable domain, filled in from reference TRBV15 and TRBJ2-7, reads DAMVIQNPRYQVTQFGKPVTLSCSQTLNHNVMYWYQQKSSQAPKLLFHYYDKDFNNEADTPDNFQSRRPNTSFCFLDIRSPGLGDTAMYLCATSRPTLRDRSYEQYFGPGTRLTVT.

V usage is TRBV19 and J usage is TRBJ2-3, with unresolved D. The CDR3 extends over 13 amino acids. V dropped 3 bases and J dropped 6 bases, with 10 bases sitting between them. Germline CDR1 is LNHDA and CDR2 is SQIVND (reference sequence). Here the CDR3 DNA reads TGTGCCAGTAGTATCGAATCGCCGGATACGCAGTATTTT. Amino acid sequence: CASSIESPDTQYF.

The chain's CDR3 is CSVLGGTGGNTGELFF. The CDR3 DNA reads TGCAGCGTTCTGGGGGGCACAGGGGGGAACACCGGGGAGCTGTTTTTT. This chain links TRBV29-1 with TRBJ2-2; 8 nucleotides line up with TRBD1. CDR3 length equals 16 residues. Germline trimming cut 5 bases from V and 1 base from J; bases unmatched to any gene: 9. Germline CDR1 and CDR2: SQVTM and ANQGSEA.

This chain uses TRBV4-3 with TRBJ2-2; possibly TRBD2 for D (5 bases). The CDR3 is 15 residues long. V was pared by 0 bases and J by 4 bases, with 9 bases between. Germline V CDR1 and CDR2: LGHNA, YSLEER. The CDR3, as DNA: TGCGCCAGCAGCCAAGAAGCCGCGGGCACCGGGGAGCTGTTTTTT. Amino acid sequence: CASSQEAAGTGELFF.

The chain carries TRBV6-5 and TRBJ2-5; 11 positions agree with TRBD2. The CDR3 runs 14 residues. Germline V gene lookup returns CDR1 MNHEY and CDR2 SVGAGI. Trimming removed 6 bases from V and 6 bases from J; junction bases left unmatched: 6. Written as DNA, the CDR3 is TGTGCCAGCAGACTAGCGGGGGATCTGAAGACCCAGTACTTC. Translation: CASRLAGDLKTQYF.

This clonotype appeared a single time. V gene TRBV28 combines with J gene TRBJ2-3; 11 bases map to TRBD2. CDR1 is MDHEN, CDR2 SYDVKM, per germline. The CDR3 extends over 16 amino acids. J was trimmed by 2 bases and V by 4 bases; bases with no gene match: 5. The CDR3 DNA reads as TGTGCCAGCAGTTCCGTTAGCGGGAGGGTCACAGATACGCAGTATTTT. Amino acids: CASSSVSGRVTDTQYF. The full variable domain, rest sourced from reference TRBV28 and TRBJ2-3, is DVKVTQSSRYLVKRTGEKVFLECVQDMDHENMFWYRQDPGLGLRLIYFSYDVKMKEKGDIPEGYSVSREKKERFSLILESASTNQTSMYLCASSSVSGRVTDTQYFGPGTRLTVL.

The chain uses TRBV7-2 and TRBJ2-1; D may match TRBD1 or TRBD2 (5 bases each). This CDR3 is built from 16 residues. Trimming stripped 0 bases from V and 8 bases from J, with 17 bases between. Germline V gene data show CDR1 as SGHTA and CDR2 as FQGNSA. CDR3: CASSLAGRDGYDEQFF. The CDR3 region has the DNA TGTGCCAGCAGCTTAGCGGGCAGGGACGGTTACGATGAGCAGTTCTTC.

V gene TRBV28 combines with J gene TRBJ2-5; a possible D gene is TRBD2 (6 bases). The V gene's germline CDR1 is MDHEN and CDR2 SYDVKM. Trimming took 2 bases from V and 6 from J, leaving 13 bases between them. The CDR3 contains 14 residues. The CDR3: CASSLLWGEKTQYF. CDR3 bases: TGTGCCAGCAGTTTACTGTGGGGGGAGAAGACCCAGTACTTC.

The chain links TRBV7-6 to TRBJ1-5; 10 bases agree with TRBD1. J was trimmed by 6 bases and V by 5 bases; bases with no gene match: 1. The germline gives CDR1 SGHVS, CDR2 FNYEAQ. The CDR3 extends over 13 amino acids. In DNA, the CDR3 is TGTGCCAGCAGCCGGGACAGGGGTCAGCCCCAGCATTTT. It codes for CASSRDRGQPQHF. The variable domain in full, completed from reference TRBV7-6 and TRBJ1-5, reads GAGVSQSPRYKVTKRGQDVALRCDPISGHVSLYWYRQALGQGPEFLTYFNYEAQQDKSGLPNDRFSAERPEGSISTLTIQRTEQRDSAMYRCASSRDRGQPQHFGDGTRLSIL.

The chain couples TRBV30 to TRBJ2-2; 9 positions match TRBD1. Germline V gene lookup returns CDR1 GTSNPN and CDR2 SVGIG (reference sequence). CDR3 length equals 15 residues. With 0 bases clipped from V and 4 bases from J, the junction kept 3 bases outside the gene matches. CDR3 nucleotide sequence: TGTGCCTGGAGTGTACTGGACAGGGGCACCGGGGAGCTGTTTTTT. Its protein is CAWSVLDRGTGELFF.

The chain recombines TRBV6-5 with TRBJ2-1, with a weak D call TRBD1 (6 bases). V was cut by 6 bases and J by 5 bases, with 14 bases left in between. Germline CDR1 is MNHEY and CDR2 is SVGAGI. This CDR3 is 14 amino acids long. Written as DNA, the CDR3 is TGTGCCAGCAGACAGGGTGGGGCCCACAATGAGCAGTTCTTC. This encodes CASRQGGAHNEQFF.

The DNA of the CDR3 is TGTGCCAGCAGCTTAATCAGGGAGCGAGGCTACACCTTC. Encoded protein: CASSLIRERGYTF. The V and J genes are TRBV7-2 and TRBJ1-2; possibly TRBD1 for D (5 bases). The V gene lost 2 bases and the J gene lost 8 bases, with 12 bases spanning the gap. CDR3 length: 13 residues. Germline V gene lookup returns CDR1 SGHTA and CDR2 FQGNSA.

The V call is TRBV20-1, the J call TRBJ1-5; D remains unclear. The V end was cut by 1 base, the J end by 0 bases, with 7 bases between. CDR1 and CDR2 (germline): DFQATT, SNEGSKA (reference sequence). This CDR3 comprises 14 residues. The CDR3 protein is CSARVIASNQPQHF. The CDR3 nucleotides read TGCAGTGCTAGAGTTATTGCTAGCAATCAGCCCCAGCATTTT.

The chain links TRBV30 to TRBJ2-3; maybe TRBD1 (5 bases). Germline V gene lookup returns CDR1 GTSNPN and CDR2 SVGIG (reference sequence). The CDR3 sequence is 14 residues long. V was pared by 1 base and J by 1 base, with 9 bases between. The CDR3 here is CAWSGQSRTDTQYF. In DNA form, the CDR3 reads TGTGCCTGGAGTGGACAGAGCCGCACAGATACGCAGTATTTT.

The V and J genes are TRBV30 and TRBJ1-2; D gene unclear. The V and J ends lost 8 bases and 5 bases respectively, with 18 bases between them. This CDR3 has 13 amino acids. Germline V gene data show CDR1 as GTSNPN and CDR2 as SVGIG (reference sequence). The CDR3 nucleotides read TGTGCCGCTGAAGCGCCGAACGAGTATGGCTACACCTTC. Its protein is CAAEAPNEYGYTF. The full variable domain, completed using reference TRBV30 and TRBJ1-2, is SQTIHQWPATLVQPVGSPLSLECTVEGTSNPNLYWYRQAAGRGLQLLFYSVGIGQISSEVPQNLSASRPQDRQFILSSKKLLLSDSGFYLCAAEAPNEYGYTFGSGTRLTVV.

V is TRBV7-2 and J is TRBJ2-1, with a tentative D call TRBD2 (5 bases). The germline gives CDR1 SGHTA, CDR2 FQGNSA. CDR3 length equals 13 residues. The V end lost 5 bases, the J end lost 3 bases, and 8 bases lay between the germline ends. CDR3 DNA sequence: TGTGCCAGCAGCCACAGCGGCTACAATGAGCAGTTCTTC. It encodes CASSHSGYNEQFF.

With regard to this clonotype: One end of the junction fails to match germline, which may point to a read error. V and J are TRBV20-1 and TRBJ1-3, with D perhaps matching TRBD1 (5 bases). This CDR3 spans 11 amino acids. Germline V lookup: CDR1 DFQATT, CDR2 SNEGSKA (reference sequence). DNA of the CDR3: TGCAGTGCTAACATACGGGACGACGTAACTTTT. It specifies CSANIRDDVTF.

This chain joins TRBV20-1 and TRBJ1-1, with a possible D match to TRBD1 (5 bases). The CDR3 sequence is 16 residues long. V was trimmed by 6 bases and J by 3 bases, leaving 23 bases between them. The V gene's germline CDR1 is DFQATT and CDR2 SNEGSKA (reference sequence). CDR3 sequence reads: CSAPRREGRADTEAFF. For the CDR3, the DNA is TGCAGTGCCCCGAGACGGGAGGGCAGGGCGGACACTGAAGCTTTCTTT.

The CDR3 loop reads CASSLVPGRQNEQFF. CDR3 in DNA: TGCGCCAGCAGCTTGGTTCCGGGCAGGCAGAATGAGCAGTTCTTC. The gene calls are TRBV5-1 and TRBJ2-1; unclear D gene. The CDR3 is 15 residues long. Germline V gives CDR1 SGHRS, CDR2 YFSETQ. Between the trimmed V and J ends, which lost 0 bases and 7 bases, there was a span of 14 bases.